The rows below give T cell receptor beta chains drawn from one sample of a study of T cells in Graves' hyperthyroidism and ophthalmopathy. TCRdb reprocessed the multiplex PCR reads via MiXCR and lists one record per CDR3 protein. The profile shows approximately 530,000 distinct CDR3 sequences, about 20% of them singletons. Sequenced material: blood. Receptors were obtained from a man in his forties or fifties with Graves' ophthalmopathy. Each CDR3 is given with its conserved first and last residue. A D gene is named only where the DNA matches it firmly. Only part of the rows carry a size: once, few, many, or a class if the clone is expanded.

D: .
V: TRBV20-1
J: TRBJ2-3
size: .
CDR3: CSARPIVGNTDTQYF
DNA: TGCAGTGCTAGACCGATCGTTGGCAACACAGATACGCAGTATTTT

D: TRBD2
V: TRBV28
J: TRBJ2-1
size: .
CDR3: CASSSTTSGSYNEQFF
DNA: TGTGCCAGCAGTTCTACGACTAGCGGGAGTTACAATGAGCAGTTCTTC

D: .
V: TRBV10-2
J: TRBJ1-2
size: few
CDR3: CASTAITNYGYTF
DNA: TGCGCCAGCACCGCCATAACTAACTATGGCTACACCTTC

D: .
V: TRBV10-3
J: TRBJ1-3
size: few
CDR3: CAISRVRAGNTIYF
DNA: TGTGCCATCAGCCGCGTGAGGGCTGGAAACACCATATATTTT

D: TRBD2
V: TRBV10-3
J: TRBJ2-5
size: .
CDR3: CAVSESRGLAAQETQYF
DNA: TGTGCCGTCAGTGAGTCACGGGGACTAGCGGCTCAAGAGACCCAGTACTTC

D: .
V: TRBV7-8
J: TRBJ2-5
size: .
CDR3: CASSLVLNPETQYF
DNA: TGTGCCAGCAGCTTAGTCCTAAACCCTGAGACCCAGTACTTC

D: .
V: TRBV18
J: TRBJ2-2
size: .
CDR3: CASSPGTPANTGELFF
DNA: TGTGCCAGCTCACCTGGGACGCCCGCGAACACCGGGGAGCTGTTTTTT

D: TRBD2
V: TRBV7-2
J: TRBJ2-1
size: few
CDR3: CASSLLVGTSGRIHNEQFF
DNA: TGTGCCAGCAGCTTACTTGTTGGGACTAGCGGGAGGATCCACAATGAGCAGTTCTTC

D: .
V: TRBV11-2
J: TRBJ1-3
size: .
CDR3: CASSSNSDTIYF
DNA: TGTGCCAGCAGCTCCAATAGCGACACCATATATTTT

D: TRBD2
V: TRBV28
J: TRBJ2-1
size: .
CDR3: CASRLGTSGSPNEQFF
DNA: TGTGCCAGCAGACTCGGGACTAGCGGGAGCCCTAATGAGCAGTTCTTC

D: .
V: TRBV6-1
J: TRBJ1-2
size: .
CDR3: CASRLETVPYGYTF
DNA: TGTGCCAGCAGATTGGAGACAGTGCCCTATGGCTACACCTTC

D: TRBD1
V: TRBV2
J: TRBJ2-1
size: many
CDR3: CASSGYRGPYNEQFF
DNA: TGTGCCAGCAGTGGGTACAGGGGGCCCTACAATGAGCAGTTCTTC

D: TRBD1
V: TRBV12-3/TRBV12-4
J: TRBJ2-5
size: few
CDR3: CASSRHRGDQETQYF
DNA: TGTGCCAGCAGCCGACACAGGGGAGACCAAGAGACCCAGTACTTC

D: TRBD2
V: TRBV12-3/TRBV12-4
J: TRBJ2-3
size: many
CDR3: CASSSEGAGVRDTQYF
DNA: TGTGCCAGCAGTTCCGAGGGAGCGGGGGTCAGAGATACGCAGTATTTT

D: .
V: TRBV5-1
J: TRBJ2-7
size: many
CDR3: CASSFGQGDYEQYF
DNA: TGCGCCAGCAGCTTTGGCCAGGGTGATTACGAGCAGTACTTC

D: .
V: TRBV10-3
J: TRBJ1-6
size: few
CDR3: CAIGRENSPLHF
DNA: TGTGCCATCGGACGGGAAAATTCACCCCTCCACTTT

D: .
V: TRBV6-1
J: TRBJ1-1
size: many
CDR3: CASSEALNTEAFF
DNA: TGTGCCAGCAGTGAAGCGCTGAACACTGAAGCTTTCTTT

D: TRBD2
V: TRBV11-3
J: TRBJ2-3
size: many
CDR3: CASSFTSGDTQYF
DNA: TGTGCCAGCAGCTTCACTAGCGGAGATACGCAGTATTTT

D: .
V: TRBV9
J: TRBJ2-3
size: many
CDR3: CASSGGHSDTQYF
DNA: TGTGCCAGCAGCGGCGGACATTCGGATACGCAGTATTTT

D: .
V: TRBV20-1
J: TRBJ2-5
size: few
CDR3: CSARIPSRETQYF
DNA: TGCAGTGCTAGAATTCCCTCCCGGGAGACCCAGTACTTC

D: .
V: TRBV30
J: TRBJ1-2
size: few
CDR3: CAWSRNYYGYTF
DNA: TGTGCCTGGAGTAGGAATTACTATGGCTACACCTTC

D: .
V: TRBV5-1
J: TRBJ1-3
size: few
CDR3: CASSRGQSSGNTIYF
DNA: TGCGCCAGCAGTCGAGGACAGAGCTCTGGAAACACCATATATTTT

D: .
V: TRBV12-3/TRBV12-4
J: TRBJ1-1
size: few
CDR3: CASSLTGYAFF
DNA: TGTGCCAGCAGTTTAACAGGGTATGCTTTCTTT

D: TRBD1
V: TRBV12-3/TRBV12-4
J: TRBJ2-2
size: many
CDR3: CASSSGQGARDGELFF
DNA: TGTGCCAGCAGCTCGGGACAGGGGGCGCGTGACGGGGAGCTGTTTTTT

D: .
V: TRBV19
J: TRBJ2-1
size: few
CDR3: CASSIGAGPRYNEQFF
DNA: TGTGCCAGTAGTATAGGGGCGGGACCTAGGTACAATGAGCAGTTCTTC

D: .
V: TRBV15
J: TRBJ2-3
size: .
CDR3: CATSRDWWVGSGALPSTDTQYF
DNA: TGTGCCACCAGCAGAGATTGGTGGGTCGGGTCGGGGGCCCTCCCCAGCACAGATACGCAGTATTTT

D: .
V: TRBV6-2/TRBV6-3
J: TRBJ2-7
size: .
CDR3: CASSYTGFHEQYF
DNA: TGTGCCAGCAGTTATACAGGGTTCCACGAGCAGTACTTC

D: TRBD2
V: TRBV15
J: TRBJ2-1
size: .
CDR3: CATSSHRTSGGAGEQFF
DNA: TGTGCCACCAGCAGCCACCGGACTAGCGGGGGGGCAGGTGAGCAGTTCTTC

D: .
V: TRBV6-1
J: TRBJ2-7
size: .
CDR3: CASSPTGGTSYEQYF
DNA: TGTGCCAGCAGTCCTACTGGGGGGACCTCCTACGAGCAGTACTTC

D: .
V: TRBV5-1
J: TRBJ1-2
size: few
CDR3: CASSLTQPWDGYTF
DNA: TGCGCCAGCAGCTTGACGCAGCCTTGGGATGGCTACACCTTC

D: .
V: TRBV20-1
J: TRBJ1-3
size: few
CDR3: CSATTLAGNTIYF
DNA: TGCAGTGCTACCACTCTGGCTGGAAACACCATATATTTT

D: TRBD2
V: TRBV20-1
J: TRBJ2-5
size: many
CDR3: CSAREGVAGRRETQYF
DNA: TGCAGTGCTAGAGAAGGGGTAGCGGGGAGGAGAGAGACCCAGTACTTC

D: TRBD1
V: TRBV5-1
J: TRBJ1-2
size: few
CDR3: CASSSRQGAGGYTF
DNA: TGCGCCAGCAGCTCACGACAGGGGGCGGGTGGCTACACCTTC

D: .
V: TRBV12-3/TRBV12-4
J: TRBJ1-3
size: few
CDR3: CASSFGPNRVRNTIYF
DNA: TGTGCCAGCAGTTTCGGCCCAAACAGGGTCCGGAACACCATATATTTT

D: TRBD2
V: TRBV9
J: TRBJ2-1
size: .
CDR3: CASSVDGGGHYDEQFF
DNA: TGTGCCAGCAGCGTAGATGGCGGGGGGCACTACGATGAGCAGTTCTTC

D: .
V: TRBV12-3/TRBV12-4
J: TRBJ1-5
size: .
CDR3: CASTTTVSQPQHF
DNA: TGTGCCAGCACCACGACAGTAAGCCAGCCCCAGCATTTT

D: .
V: TRBV14
J: TRBJ2-1
size: once
CDR3: CASSQGAGSEQFF
DNA: TGTGCCAGCAGCCAAGGGGCGGGATCTGAGCAGTTCTTC

D: .
V: TRBV6-2/TRBV6-3
J: TRBJ1-1
size: many
CDR3: CASTQGSGRTEAFF
DNA: TGTGCCAGCACACAGGGATCAGGGAGGACTGAAGCTTTCTTT

D: TRBD1
V: TRBV29-1
J: TRBJ1-2
size: .
CDR3: CSAYTGGTRVGGYTF
DNA: TGCAGCGCCTATACAGGGGGCACGAGGGTTGGTGGCTACACCTTC

D: .
V: TRBV3-1
J: TRBJ1-3
size: few
CDR3: CASSQEVSGNTIYF
DNA: TGTGCCAGCAGCCAAGAGGTTTCTGGAAACACCATATATTTT

D: .
V: TRBV28
J: TRBJ2-2
size: .
CDR3: CASNLPGRTNAGELFF
DNA: TGTGCCAGCAACCTTCCGGGACGAACGAACGCCGGGGAGCTGTTTTTT

D: TRBD2
V: TRBV6-2/TRBV6-3
J: TRBJ2-7
size: many
CDR3: CASRKLAVASYEQYF
DNA: TGTGCCAGCAGAAAGCTAGCGGTCGCCTCCTACGAGCAGTACTTC

D: TRBD1
V: TRBV7-9
J: TRBJ1-2
size: few
CDR3: CASTTGTAYGYTF
DNA: TGTGCCAGCACCACCGGGACAGCCTATGGCTACACCTTC

D: TRBD2
V: TRBV5-6
J: TRBJ2-5
size: few
CDR3: CASSPRTSEPQETQYF
DNA: TGTGCCAGCAGCCCACGGACTAGCGAGCCTCAAGAGACCCAGTACTTC

D: .
V: TRBV12-3/TRBV12-4
J: TRBJ2-1
size: few
CDR3: CASKDGGPYNEQFF
DNA: TGTGCCAGCAAAGACGGGGGTCCCTACAATGAGCAGTTCTTC

D: TRBD1
V: TRBV13
J: TRBJ2-7
size: many
CDR3: CASSLGQGIHEQYF
DNA: TGTGCCAGCAGCTTGGGACAGGGGATCCACGAGCAGTACTTC

D: .
V: TRBV28
J: TRBJ2-7
size: few
CDR3: CASSSGPRGEQYF
DNA: TGTGCCAGCAGTTCCGGGCCCCGTGGGGAGCAGTACTTC

D: TRBD1
V: TRBV28
J: TRBJ2-1
size: few
CDR3: CASSPSGTGDYNEQFF
DNA: TGTGCCAGCAGCCCCTCCGGGACAGGGGATTACAATGAGCAGTTCTTC

D: .
V: TRBV6-5
J: TRBJ2-2
size: .
CDR3: CASSYSHGRVNTGELFF
DNA: TGTGCCAGCAGTTACTCCCATGGCAGGGTAAACACCGGGGAGCTGTTTTTT

D: TRBD1
V: TRBV2
J: TRBJ2-2
size: many
CDR3: CAIANSAGQGAGELFF
DNA: TGTGCCATCGCCAATTCCGCGGGACAGGGGGCCGGGGAGCTGTTTTTT

D: .
V: TRBV6-6
J: TRBJ1-1
size: .
CDR3: CASSYSVLERGAPNTEAFF
DNA: TGTGCCAGCAGTTACTCGGTGCTCGAGCGGGGGGCCCCGAACACTGAAGCTTTCTTT

D: TRBD1
V: TRBV12-3/TRBV12-4
J: TRBJ1-2
size: .
CDR3: CASSSPDRPYGYTF
DNA: TGTGCCAGCAGTTCACCGGACAGGCCGTATGGCTACACCTTC

D: TRBD2
V: TRBV14
J: TRBJ2-1
size: many
CDR3: CASSQDWLAGIYNEQFF
DNA: TGTGCCAGCAGCCAAGATTGGCTAGCGGGGATCTACAATGAGCAGTTCTTC

D: .
V: TRBV10-3
J: TRBJ2-1
size: few
CDR3: CAISGISGVDEQFF
DNA: TGTGCCATCAGTGGAATTTCGGGAGTGGATGAGCAGTTCTTC

D: TRBD2
V: TRBV20-1
J: TRBJ2-5
size: few
CDR3: CSAPHIAGGGETQYF
DNA: TGCAGTGCTCCCCATATAGCGGGAGGGGGGGAGACCCAGTACTTC

D: .
V: TRBV29-1
J: TRBJ2-3
size: few
CDR3: CSVNGGVLTDTQYF
DNA: TGCAGCGTTAACGGGGGAGTTCTGACAGATACGCAGTATTTT